A selection of T cell receptor beta chains follows, all from one sample in a study of T cell repertoires in cytomegalovirus infection. For these TCRs, the target antigens are not known. Each CDR3 protein gets one entry after TCRdb re-called the reads with MiXCR. This sample has about 770,000 distinct CDR3 sequences; almost 30% occur once, and the top ten carry around 13%. The material was cultured CD8+ T cells from PBMCs, obtained from culture after CMV antigen stimulation. The receptors originated from a human donor in good health (CMV status not recorded). Some clones in this sample may be carry-over from other donors' samples. CDR3s include the opening cysteine and the closing phenylalanine or tryptophan. Fields, in order: J gene, clone size, D gene, V gene, CDR3 DNA, CDR3 protein. A D gene is named only where the DNA matches it firmly. Not every row has a clone size; where given, it reads once, few, many or a size class.

j_call: TRBJ2-1; clone_size: few; d_call: .; v_call: TRBV28; cdr3_nt: TGTGCCAGCAGTTTGGGTAGATTGGCGGGACGCCACAATGAGCAGTTCTTC; cdr3_aa: CASSLGRLAGRHNEQFF
j_call: TRBJ2-5; clone_size: few; d_call: TRBD1; v_call: TRBV6-5; cdr3_nt: TGTGCCAGCAGAGAGGGACAGAGTCACCAAGAGACCCAGTACTTC; cdr3_aa: CASREGQSHQETQYF
j_call: TRBJ1-1; clone_size: .; d_call: .; v_call: TRBV27; cdr3_nt: TGTGCCAGCAGTTTAACAGGGTTTGAAGCTTTCTTT; cdr3_aa: CASSLTGFEAFF
j_call: TRBJ1-4; clone_size: many; d_call: .; v_call: TRBV7-2; cdr3_nt: TGTGCCAGCAGCTTAGCGCAGGGCTTCGGTAATGAAAAACTGTTTTTT; cdr3_aa: CASSLAQGFGNEKLFF
j_call: TRBJ2-3; clone_size: .; d_call: .; v_call: TRBV5-1; cdr3_nt: TGCGCCAGCAAGCCAGGAGGAGATACGCAGTATTTT; cdr3_aa: CASKPGGDTQYF
j_call: TRBJ2-2; clone_size: .; d_call: .; v_call: TRBV6-5; cdr3_nt: TGTGCCAGTAGTTGCCCTAGGACTACTTTTAACACCGGGGAGCTGTTTTTT; cdr3_aa: CASSCPRTTFNTGELFF
j_call: TRBJ1-5; clone_size: .; d_call: .; v_call: TRBV6-2/TRBV6-3; cdr3_nt: TGTGCCAGCAGCAAAGGGGCCGGCTATAGCAATCAGCCCCAGCATTTT; cdr3_aa: CASSKGAGYSNQPQHF
j_call: TRBJ1-1; clone_size: .; d_call: .; v_call: TRBV5-3; cdr3_nt: TGTGCCAGCAGCTTGGAAGGGGGTGGCCCGCCCCGCTTT; cdr3_aa: CASSLEGGGPPRF
j_call: TRBJ2-3; clone_size: many; d_call: .; v_call: TRBV7-2; cdr3_nt: TGTGCCAGCAGCCAAAGGGGTGTCCCAAGCACAGATACGCAGTATTTT; cdr3_aa: CASSQRGVPSTDTQYF
j_call: TRBJ1-5; clone_size: .; d_call: TRBD1; v_call: TRBV20-1; cdr3_nt: TGCAGTGCTATTGACAGGGGGCATAGCAATCAGCCCCAGCATTTT; cdr3_aa: CSAIDRGHSNQPQHF
j_call: TRBJ2-1; clone_size: few; d_call: .; v_call: TRBV6-2/TRBV6-3; cdr3_nt: TGTGCCAGCAGGCCAGCGGGCCGCTCCTACAATGAGCAGTTCTTC; cdr3_aa: CASRPAGRSYNEQFF
j_call: TRBJ1-2; clone_size: few; d_call: .; v_call: TRBV19; cdr3_nt: TGTGCCAGTAGTCCAGGATCCGGAGGCTTCTATGGCTACACCTTC; cdr3_aa: CASSPGSGGFYGYTF
j_call: TRBJ2-2; clone_size: once; d_call: .; v_call: TRBV4-3; cdr3_nt: TGCGCCAGCAGCCAAGGCCTAGGGGCCGGGGAGCTGTTTTTT; cdr3_aa: CASSQGLGAGELFF
j_call: TRBJ2-7; clone_size: .; d_call: .; v_call: TRBV2; cdr3_nt: TGTGCCAGCAGTGAGTCCAGTCACTACGAGCAGTACTTC; cdr3_aa: CASSESSHYEQYF
j_call: TRBJ2-1; clone_size: .; d_call: .; v_call: TRBV12-3/TRBV12-4; cdr3_nt: TGTGCCAGCAGTTTGCTCCCTGAGCAGTTCTTC; cdr3_aa: CASSLLPEQFF
j_call: TRBJ2-5; clone_size: few; d_call: TRBD1; v_call: TRBV2; cdr3_nt: TGTGCCAACTCAGAAGACAGGGGGCTAGAGACCCAGTACTTC; cdr3_aa: CANSEDRGLETQYF
j_call: TRBJ1-1; clone_size: few; d_call: .; v_call: TRBV27; cdr3_nt: TGTGCCAGCAGTTTATATCCAGAAGGGAACACTGAAGCTTTCTTT; cdr3_aa: CASSLYPEGNTEAFF
j_call: TRBJ2-3; clone_size: .; d_call: .; v_call: TRBV29-1; cdr3_nt: TGCAGCGGCCAACTGGACGGAGTAACCCATAATCTGTATTTT; cdr3_aa: CSGQLDGVTHNLYF
j_call: TRBJ2-2; clone_size: once; d_call: .; v_call: TRBV27; cdr3_nt: TGTGCCAGCGGAAGCCACACCGGGGAGCTGTTTTTT; cdr3_aa: CASGSHTGELFF
j_call: TRBJ2-7; clone_size: .; d_call: .; v_call: TRBV13; cdr3_nt: TGTGCCAGCAGCTTCAGCGGATACCCGGACGAGCAGTACTTC; cdr3_aa: CASSFSGYPDEQYF
j_call: TRBJ1-1; clone_size: .; d_call: .; v_call: TRBV27; cdr3_nt: TGTGCCAGCAGTTTAGGCCTTGGTGGTTACACTGAAGCTTTCTTT; cdr3_aa: CASSLGLGGYTEAFF
j_call: TRBJ2-2; clone_size: .; d_call: .; v_call: TRBV6-2/TRBV6-3; cdr3_nt: TGTGCCAGCAGTTACGGTTTAGCAACCGGGGAGCTGTTTTTT; cdr3_aa: CASSYGLATGELFF
j_call: TRBJ1-2; clone_size: .; d_call: .; v_call: TRBV7-3; cdr3_nt: TGTGCCAGCAGAGACCAGCCTACCCTTGGACTCGGACGTGGCTACACCTTC; cdr3_aa: CASRDQPTLGLGRGYTF
j_call: TRBJ2-1; clone_size: .; d_call: TRBD2; v_call: TRBV14; cdr3_nt: TGTGCCAGCAGCCTTACCGGCGGGGGGCTCTACAATGAGCAGTTCTTC; cdr3_aa: CASSLTGGGLYNEQFF
j_call: TRBJ2-6; clone_size: .; d_call: .; v_call: TRBV23-1; cdr3_nt: TGCGCCAGCAGTTCCCTAGGGGCGGATGGAGCCAACGTCCTGACTTTC; cdr3_aa: CASSSLGADGANVLTF
j_call: TRBJ1-6; clone_size: few; d_call: .; v_call: TRBV27; cdr3_nt: TGTGCCAGCAGTTTCCAGGGTCTCGAAAATTCACCCCTCCACTTT; cdr3_aa: CASSFQGLENSPLHF
j_call: TRBJ2-3; clone_size: few; d_call: TRBD1; v_call: TRBV5-8; cdr3_nt: TGTGCCAGCAGTTGGAACGGGACAGGGCCTTGGGATACGCAGTATTTT; cdr3_aa: CASSWNGTGPWDTQYF
j_call: TRBJ2-1; clone_size: few; d_call: .; v_call: TRBV4-3; cdr3_nt: TGCGCCAGCAGCGATGGAGGGCAGGGGTCCCATGAGCAGTTCTTC; cdr3_aa: CASSDGGQGSHEQFF
j_call: TRBJ2-1; clone_size: .; d_call: .; v_call: TRBV29-1; cdr3_nt: TGCAGCGTTGAAGGCTCCTACAATGAGCAGTTCTTC; cdr3_aa: CSVEGSYNEQFF
j_call: TRBJ1-4; clone_size: few; d_call: TRBD1; v_call: TRBV27; cdr3_nt: TGTGCCAGCAGTACGAGGGACAGGGGGCTTGGTAATGAAAAACTGTTTTTT; cdr3_aa: CASSTRDRGLGNEKLFF
j_call: TRBJ1-2; clone_size: few; d_call: .; v_call: TRBV6-2/TRBV6-3; cdr3_nt: TGTGCCAGCCAGACCGGGACGGACCTATACTATGGCTACACCTTC; cdr3_aa: CASQTGTDLYYGYTF
j_call: TRBJ2-1; clone_size: .; d_call: TRBD2; v_call: TRBV6-6; cdr3_nt: TGTGCCAGCAGTTTGCGACTAGCGGGGGGCTCCTACAATGAGCAGTTCTTC; cdr3_aa: CASSLRLAGGSYNEQFF
j_call: TRBJ2-1; clone_size: many; d_call: .; v_call: TRBV19; cdr3_nt: TGTGCCAGTAGTATCGTCCGGGACAAATACAATGAGCAGTTCTTC; cdr3_aa: CASSIVRDKYNEQFF
j_call: TRBJ2-1; clone_size: .; d_call: .; v_call: TRBV19; cdr3_nt: TGTGCCAGTAGTAATAAAGGGGGCTACAATGAGCAGTTCTTC; cdr3_aa: CASSNKGGYNEQFF
j_call: TRBJ2-5; clone_size: .; d_call: TRBD2; v_call: TRBV25-1; cdr3_nt: TGTGCCAGCAGTGAATCAGGGACTAGGAGAGAGACCCAGTACTTC; cdr3_aa: CASSESGTRRETQYF
j_call: TRBJ1-2; clone_size: many; d_call: .; v_call: TRBV7-2; cdr3_nt: TGTGCCAGCAGCTTAGAAATGGGGTTAGGAGACTATGGCTACACCTTC; cdr3_aa: CASSLEMGLGDYGYTF
j_call: TRBJ1-2; clone_size: .; d_call: .; v_call: TRBV5-4; cdr3_nt: TGTGCCAGCCTAGACAGGTCGGGTGGCTACACCTTC; cdr3_aa: CASLDRSGGYTF
j_call: TRBJ1-5; clone_size: .; d_call: TRBD1; v_call: TRBV12-3/TRBV12-4; cdr3_nt: TGTGCCAGCAGTCGGACAGGGTTTGGGAATCAGCCCCAGCATTTT; cdr3_aa: CASSRTGFGNQPQHF
j_call: TRBJ2-3; clone_size: many; d_call: .; v_call: TRBV7-2; cdr3_nt: TGTGCCAGCAGCTTGCAGGGTATGTCAGATACGCAGTATTTT; cdr3_aa: CASSLQGMSDTQYF
j_call: TRBJ2-3; clone_size: .; d_call: TRBD2; v_call: TRBV7-9; cdr3_nt: TGTGCCAACAGCTTATCGTTGAGACTAGCGGGGGGGCCGAGCACAGATACGCAGTATTTT; cdr3_aa: CANSLSLRLAGGPSTDTQYF
j_call: TRBJ2-2; clone_size: .; d_call: .; v_call: TRBV4-1; cdr3_nt: TGCGCCAGCAGCCAAGAATGGGTCCGAGCGGACGGGGAGCTGTTTTTT; cdr3_aa: CASSQEWVRADGELFF
j_call: TRBJ2-7; clone_size: .; d_call: TRBD1; v_call: TRBV12-5; cdr3_nt: TGTGCTAGTGGTTTGCCAACCGGGACAGACTTCTACGAGCAGTACTTC; cdr3_aa: CASGLPTGTDFYEQYF
j_call: TRBJ2-2; clone_size: few; d_call: TRBD2; v_call: TRBV7-8; cdr3_nt: TGTGCCAGCAGCCCATGGGCTAGCGGGGGCCGCACCGGGGAGCTGTTTTTT; cdr3_aa: CASSPWASGGRTGELFF
j_call: TRBJ2-1; clone_size: .; d_call: TRBD1; v_call: TRBV19; cdr3_nt: TGTGCCAGTAGTATATTGTGGGAGGGCGGGACAGGGGACAATGAGCAGTTCTTC; cdr3_aa: CASSILWEGGTGDNEQFF
j_call: TRBJ1-5; clone_size: .; d_call: .; v_call: TRBV25-1; cdr3_nt: TGTGCCAGCAGTGACAACGGGAGAGAAACGCCTAAAAATCAGCCCCAGCATTTT; cdr3_aa: CASSDNGRETPKNQPQHF
j_call: TRBJ2-7; clone_size: few; d_call: TRBD1; v_call: TRBV29-1; cdr3_nt: TGCAGCGTTGAAGATTTCAAGACAGGGGTGTCCGAGCAGTACTTC; cdr3_aa: CSVEDFKTGVSEQYF
j_call: TRBJ1-2; clone_size: .; d_call: .; v_call: TRBV2; cdr3_nt: TGTGCCAGCACCGGGTCCTTGTATGGCTACACCTTC; cdr3_aa: CASTGSLYGYTF
j_call: TRBJ2-3; clone_size: many; d_call: TRBD2; v_call: TRBV7-6; cdr3_nt: TGTGCCAGCAGTTGGACTAGCGGGGGGGCTAGCACAGATACGCAGTATTTT; cdr3_aa: CASSWTSGGASTDTQYF
j_call: TRBJ1-1; clone_size: .; d_call: .; v_call: TRBV7-9; cdr3_nt: TGTGCCAGCAGCTTAGCCCTGGGCCAGATGAACACTGAAGCTTTCTTT; cdr3_aa: CASSLALGQMNTEAFF
j_call: TRBJ2-2; clone_size: .; d_call: .; v_call: TRBV7-2; cdr3_nt: TGTGCCAGCAGCTTAAGAGAAGAAACCGGGGAGCTGTTTTTT; cdr3_aa: CASSLREETGELFF
j_call: TRBJ2-2; clone_size: .; d_call: .; v_call: TRBV11-3; cdr3_nt: TGTGCCAGCAGCCCCATTTCCGGGGTGAACACCGGGGAGCTGTTTTTT; cdr3_aa: CASSPISGVNTGELFF
j_call: TRBJ2-5; clone_size: .; d_call: TRBD2; v_call: TRBV4-2; cdr3_nt: TGTGCCAGCAGCCAAGAGCTGGGAACTCTAGCGGGGATTAAAGAGACCCAGTACTTC; cdr3_aa: CASSQELGTLAGIKETQYF
j_call: TRBJ1-2; clone_size: few; d_call: TRBD1; v_call: TRBV12-3/TRBV12-4; cdr3_nt: TGTGCCAGCAGCATTGTCTCAGGGGGCTATGGCTACACCTTC; cdr3_aa: CASSIVSGGYGYTF
j_call: TRBJ1-5; clone_size: few; d_call: .; v_call: TRBV6-1; cdr3_nt: TGTGCCAGCACCGAGGGAGTTAGCAATCAGCCCCAGCATTTT; cdr3_aa: CASTEGVSNQPQHF
j_call: TRBJ2-1; clone_size: few; d_call: .; v_call: TRBV6-2/TRBV6-3; cdr3_nt: TGTGCCAGCAGTTACCCCAGGGATGAGCAGTTCTTC; cdr3_aa: CASSYPRDEQFF
j_call: TRBJ2-3; clone_size: many; d_call: TRBD2; v_call: TRBV7-8; cdr3_nt: TGTGCCAGCAGCTTAGCGCCGACTAGCGGGTCAACAGATACGCAGTATTTT; cdr3_aa: CASSLAPTSGSTDTQYF
j_call: TRBJ2-5; clone_size: few; d_call: .; v_call: TRBV25-1; cdr3_nt: TGTGCCAGCAGTTTTCCCGCCCCGGGACATCGGTACCAAGAGACCCAGTACTTC; cdr3_aa: CASSFPAPGHRYQETQYF
j_call: TRBJ2-7; clone_size: .; d_call: .; v_call: TRBV20-1; cdr3_nt: TGCAGTGCTAGAGATCCGATCAAGCAGTACTTC; cdr3_aa: CSARDPIKQYF
j_call: TRBJ1-4; clone_size: few; d_call: .; v_call: TRBV5-6; cdr3_nt: TGTGCCAGCAGCGCCCGTGGACCCCCTAATGAAAAACTGTTTTTT; cdr3_aa: CASSARGPPNEKLFF
j_call: TRBJ2-1; clone_size: .; d_call: .; v_call: TRBV4-2; cdr3_nt: TGTGCCAGCAGCCAAGATAATGGGGTCGAGCAGTTCTTC; cdr3_aa: CASSQDNGVEQFF